Listed below are T cell receptor beta chains from one sample, sequenced in a study of OX40 agonist ivuxolimab in advanced cancers. Sequencing was performed with immunoSEQ multiplex PCR; in TCRdb, only in-frame clones are kept and a portion is missing. The sample shows 35,000 to 45,000 clones, 82% of them seen only once. Material: CD4+ or CD8+ T cells sorted from blood, obtained in a trial of the OX40 agonist ivuxolimab. The receptors shown here come from an adult with an advanced solid tumor such as melanoma, head and neck, liver or kidney cancer. Both conserved end residues are part of each CDR3. D genes are given only for firm matches. Clone size is shown for a subset of rows, as once, few, many or a class of expanded clone.

cdr3_nt cdr3_aa d_call clone_size j_call cdr3_length v_call
TGTGCCAGCAGCTTAGCGATGACTAGTGGAACCTACGAGCAGTACTTC CASSLAMTSGTYEQYF NA NA TRBJ2-7 16 TRBV7-6
TGTGCCAGCAGTCGAGACAGGGGGCAAGAGACCCAGTACTTC CASSRDRGQETQYF TRBD1 NA TRBJ2-5 14 TRBV27
TGCGCCAGCAGCCCGCAAAACAATGAGCAGTTCTTC CASSPQNNEQFF NA NA TRBJ2-1 12 TRBV5-1
TGCGCCAGCAGTGGGATCCTGGGTTATGAGCAGTTCTTC CASSGILGYEQFF NA few TRBJ2-1 13 TRBV10-1
TGTGCCAGCAGCGTAGTGGGTGGGACCCAGTACTTC CASSVVGGTQYF NA NA TRBJ2-5 12 TRBV9
TGTGCCAGTGGAACAGGTAGTGAGCAGTACTTC CASGTGSEQYF NA few TRBJ2-7 11 TRBV19
TGTGCCGGGCCCGGAGGGAGTAGGGATAATTCACCCCTCCACTTT CAGPGGSRDNSPLHF NA NA TRBJ1-6 15 TRBV11-3
TGTGCCAGCAGCAACAGGGGCCCGGGACCACATCACTACGAGCAGTACTTC CASSNRGPGPHHYEQYF TRBD1 once TRBJ2-7 17 TRBV14
TGTGCCAGTAGTAGACAGGGGGCGAACACAGATACGCAGTATTTT CASSRQGANTDTQYF TRBD1 NA TRBJ2-3 15 TRBV19
TGTGCCAGCAGCTCAAACCGGACTATCTTGTACAATGAGCAGTTCTTC CASSSNRTILYNEQFF NA NA TRBJ2-1 16 TRBV5-5
TGCAGTGCTAGAGGCGGGGACACCATATATTTT CSARGGDTIYF NA NA TRBJ1-3 11 TRBV20-1
TGTGCCAGCAGCTTAGTAAGGAGGCTCGGGGAGCAGTACTTC CASSLVRRLGEQYF NA NA TRBJ2-7 14 TRBV11-2